One and the same sample provided the 31 T cell receptor beta chains below, sequenced in a study of shared clonotypes between healthy human individuals. The data were produced by immunoSEQ multiplex PCR, yet TCRdb's version contains in-frame clones alone and is incomplete. Of approximately 1.1 million clones in the sample, about 80% were seen once. Material for sequencing was memory CD4+ T cells from PBMCs. The sample's subset: CD45RA-negative fraction. The receptors originated from a man younger than 35 in good health. Some clones in this sample may be carry-over from other donors' samples.

This clone was counted many times. The CDR3 spells CASSPGGRVSNQPQHF. The CDR3 DNA is TGTGCCAGCAGCCCAGGAGGGCGGGTTAGCAATCAGCCCCAGCATTTT. V usage is TRBV7-8 and J usage is TRBJ1-5; no reliable D call. Trimming cost V 5 bases and J 0 bases, with 14 bases left between them. CDR1 is SGHVS, CDR2 FQNEAQ, per germline. CDR3 length: 16 amino acids.

V gene TRBV19 combines with J gene TRBJ2-6; D not resolved. The germline V gene encodes CDR1 LNHDA and CDR2 SQIVND (reference sequence). This CDR3 is built from 16 residues. The V gene lost 2 bases and the J gene lost 1 base, with 9 bases spanning the gap. The CDR3 bases are TGTGCCAGTAGTATAATGAGGAGTTCTGGGGCCAACGTCCTGACTTTC. This codes for CASSIMRSSGANVLTF.

This sequence joins TRBV4-2 and TRBJ1-2; D ambiguous. Per the germline V gene, CDR1 is LGHNA and CDR2 is YNFKEQ. Trimming pared 1 base from V and 6 bases from J, leaving 9 bases between. This CDR3 spans 13 amino acids. CDR3 DNA: TGTGCCAGCAGCCAAGGGGCCCGGAATGGCTACACCTTC. Protein product: CASSQGARNGYTF.

This clone occurred a few times. The sample carries other DNA sequences with the same CDR3. The V call is TRBV18, the J call TRBJ2-1, with unresolved D. The germline gives CDR1 KGHSH, CDR2 LQKENI. This CDR3 region has 12 residues. V was shortened by 3 bases and J by 8 bases, with 8 bases between the two germline ends. CDR3 amino acids: CASSPGGDEQFF. In DNA, the CDR3 is TGTGCCAGCTCACCCGGTGGTGATGAGCAGTTCTTC. Filled out from reference TRBV18 and TRBJ2-1, the complete variable domain reads NAGVMQNPRHLVRRRGQEARLRCSPMKGHSHVYWYRQLPEEGLKFMVYLQKENIIDESGMPKERFSAEFPKEGPSILRIQQVVRGDSAAYFCASSPGGDEQFFGPGTRLTVL.

CDR3: CASSYGSGDTQYF. CDR3 DNA sequence: TGTGCCAGCAGTTACGGCAGTGGAGATACGCAGTATTTT. The V gene is TRBV6-5, the J gene TRBJ2-3; D gene uncertain. Germline V gene sequence: CDR1 MNHEY, CDR2 SVGAGI. Trimming took off 2 bases at V and 5 bases at J, with 8 bases between the two ends. The CDR3 sequence is 13 residues long.

The J gene is TRBJ2-5, the V gene TRBV7-2; D is unresolved. CDR1 is SGHTA and CDR2 is FQGNSA in the germline V gene. This CDR3 spans 15 amino acids. The ends were cut back, 1 base at V and 1 base at J, with 10 bases in the middle. CDR3: CASSLGPPPQETQYF. CDR3 bases: TGTGCCAGCAGCTTAGGGCCTCCCCCCCAAGAGACCCAGTACTTC.

The chain carries TRBV19 and TRBJ1-5; D perhaps matches TRBD1 (6 bases). This CDR3 region has 13 residues. CDR1 and CDR2 (germline): LNHDA, SQIVND (reference sequence). The V and J ends lost 6 bases and 9 bases respectively, with 15 bases between them. The CDR3 spells CASRQDSQRPQHF. The CDR3 DNA sequence: TGTGCCAGTAGGCAGGACAGCCAGCGGCCCCAGCATTTT.

This clone was picked up many times. The rearrangement joins TRBV27 to TRBJ1-2, with TRBD1 identical over 9 bases. The CDR3 covers 13 residues. Germline trimming cut 5 bases from V and 8 bases from J; bases unmatched to any gene: 6. The germline gives CDR1 MNHEY, CDR2 SMNVEV (reference sequence). This CDR3 reads CASSRTGVRGYTF. The CDR3 DNA reads as TGTGCCAGCAGTCGGACAGGGGTCAGGGGCTACACCTTC.

Details on this clone: One base away lies a much larger clone, so this may be a sequencing read error. The sample has other DNA sequences that encode this CDR3 too. The rearrangement uses TRBV5-1 and TRBJ2-7; 10 nucleotides match TRBD2. Per germline, CDR1 SGHRS and CDR2 YFSETQ. Trimming removed 0 bases from V and 2 bases from J; junction bases left unmatched: 2. The CDR3 runs 15 residues. The CDR3 DNA reads as TGCGCCAGCAGCTTGGGGCTAGCGGGAGCCTACGAGCAGTACTTC. It specifies CASSLGLAGAYEQYF.

The chain uses TRBV2 and TRBJ2-5; 7 bases are shared with TRBD1. The junction had 5 bases not matched to a gene; V was cut back by 3 bases and J by 1 base. CDR1 and CDR2 (germline): SNHLY, FYNNEI. The CDR3 runs to 15 residues. DNA for the CDR3: TGTGCCAGCAGTGAGCGCGGACAGGCCCAAGAGACCCAGTACTTC. As protein: CASSERGQAQETQYF.

About this clone itself: At one end, the junction sequence differs from germline, possibly due to a read error. V and J are TRBV25-1 and TRBJ1-2; 7 bases match TRBD1. Germline V gene data show CDR1 as MGHDK and CDR2 as SYGVNS. This CDR3 is built from 13 residues. This CDR3 is CASRAGGRYGHTF. Written as DNA, the CDR3 is TGTGCCAGCAGGGCAGGGGGTCGCTATGGCCACACCTTC.

J is TRBJ2-1 and V is TRBV5-1, with a weak D call TRBD1 (6 bases). Germline V CDR1 and CDR2: SGHRS, YFSETQ. The CDR3 length is 13 residues. V lost 5 bases to trimming and J lost 10 bases, with 16 bases between them. DNA of the CDR3: TGCGCCAGCAGTTGGACCGACCAGGGGGAGCAGTTCTTC. Protein: CASSWTDQGEQFF.

This sequence joins TRBV28 and TRBJ2-7, with a tentative D call TRBD1 (8 bases). CDR3 length equals 13 residues. Germline assignment: CDR1 MDHEN and CDR2 SYDVKM. Deletions cut 9 bases from V and 3 bases from J, with 15 bases between. The CDR3 sequence: CASPDREGYEQYF. CDR3 in DNA: TGTGCCAGTCCGGACAGGGAGGGCTACGAGCAGTACTTC.

The gene calls are TRBV29-1 and TRBJ2-7; D is perhaps TRBD1 (5 bases). Trimming took 5 bases from V and 2 from J, leaving 16 bases between them. The CDR3 runs 14 residues. Looked up from germline, CDR1 is SQVTM and CDR2 is ANQGSEA. The CDR3 reads CSVLNRPGPYEQYF. The DNA of the CDR3 is TGCAGCGTTCTTAACCGGCCAGGGCCCTACGAGCAGTACTTC.

This chain uses TRBV28 with TRBJ2-2; TRBD2 might be the D (6 bases). The CDR3 is made up of 20 amino acids. Per the germline V gene, CDR1 is MDHEN and CDR2 is SYDVKM. V was trimmed by 3 bases and J by 3 bases, leaving 26 bases between them. CDR3 sequence reads: CASSFTGLQKIVKHTGELFF. CDR3 DNA: TGTGCCAGCAGTTTCACGGGACTGCAAAAAATTGTTAAGCACACCGGGGAGCTGTTTTTT.

V usage is TRBV27 and J usage is TRBJ2-1, with TRBD2 identical over 8 bases. The trim removed 7 bases at V and 6 bases at J, leaving 2 bases unmatched. The CDR3 sequence is 12 residues long. The germline CDR1 and CDR2 sequences are MNHEY and SMNVEV (reference sequence). For the CDR3, the DNA is TGTGCCAGCAAGCTAGCGGGCAATGAGCAGTTCTTC. Translating gives CASKLAGNEQFF.

This clone was observed a handful of times. The chain couples TRBV2 to TRBJ1-1; D ambiguous. Germline V gives CDR1 SNHLY, CDR2 FYNNEI. V gave up 2 bases and J gave up 5 bases, with 12 bases separating them. This CDR3 has 14 amino acids. DNA of the CDR3: TGTGCCAGCAGTGAAAGCGTCTGGACTACTGAAGCTTTCTTT. This codes for CASSESVWTTEAFF.

The J gene is TRBJ2-5, the V gene TRBV9; D gene uncertain. The CDR3 extends over 12 amino acids. The V gene lost 3 bases and the J gene lost 5 bases, with 8 bases spanning the gap. Germline V gives CDR1 SGDLS, CDR2 YYNGEE. The CDR3 coding sequence is TGTGCCAGCAGCGACCGGGTTGAGACCCAGTACTTC. It yields the protein CASSDRVETQYF.

The chain joins TRBV7-2 to TRBJ1-3; D not resolved. Deletions cut 5 bases from V and 1 base from J, with 12 bases between. The germline V gene encodes CDR1 SGHTA and CDR2 FQGNSA. CDR3 size: 15 residues. In DNA form, the CDR3 reads TGTGCCAGCAGCCCCCAGAGAAGGTCTGGAAACACCATATATTTT. This translates into CASSPQRRSGNTIYF.

The chain combines TRBV30 with TRBJ1-2; tentative D call: TRBD1 (5 bases). The CDR3 spans 18 residues. Per the germline V gene, CDR1 is GTSNPN and CDR2 is SVGIG (reference sequence). V was shortened by 2 bases and J by 0 bases, with 22 bases between the two germline ends. CDR3 residues: CAWSRPGTPTITNYGYTF. The CDR3 DNA reads TGTGCCTGGAGTAGGCCCGGGACCCCAACGATAACTAACTATGGCTACACCTTC.

The V and J genes are TRBV7-9 and TRBJ1-2; no reliable D call. V lost 7 bases and J 3 bases, leaving 21 bases between the germline ends. The CDR3 consists of 16 residues. CDR1 is SEHNR, CDR2 FQNEAQ, per germline (reference sequence). CDR3 protein: CASTSAAPGSHYGYTF. The CDR3 DNA is TGTGCCAGCACCTCGGCCGCTCCCGGGAGTCACTATGGCTACACCTTC.

The V gene is TRBV19, the J gene TRBJ2-7; possibly TRBD1 for D (5 bases). The CDR3 totals 16 residues. Looked up from germline, CDR1 is LNHDA and CDR2 is SQIVND (reference sequence). The V and J ends lost 6 bases and 0 bases respectively, with 18 bases between them. CDR3 coding DNA: TGTGCCAGTAGGGTGGGGCCAACTACAAGCTCCTACGAGCAGTACTTC. Translating gives CASRVGPTTSSYEQYF.

The chain is built from TRBV2 and TRBJ1-4, with D possibly TRBD1 on 5 matching bases. CDR3 length equals 15 residues. In germline, CDR1 is SNHLY, CDR2 FYNNEI. Trimming shortened V by 7 bases and J by 5 bases, and 17 bases separated the two germline ends. This CDR3 reads CASMRPGTQNEKLFF. The CDR3 DNA reads TGTGCCAGCATGAGGCCGGGGACCCAAAATGAAAAACTGTTTTTT.

The rearrangement links TRBV11-2 to TRBJ1-5; 8 positions agree with TRBD1. Trimming at V came to 2 bases and at J to 9 bases, leaving 9 bases not matched to a gene. Germline lookup yields CDR1 SGHAT and CDR2 FQNNGV. The CDR3 loop spans 15 amino acids. CDR3 amino acids: CASSLSSGGAWPQHF. The CDR3 DNA reads as TGTGCCAGCAGCTTATCATCAGGGGGCGCTTGGCCCCAGCATTTT.

This sequence joins TRBV7-2 and TRBJ2-1; maybe TRBD2 (6 bases). V gave up 4 bases and J gave up 11 bases, with 21 bases separating them. This CDR3 has 15 amino acids. Per the germline V gene, CDR1 is SGHTA and CDR2 is FQGNSA. The CDR3 protein is CASSSGTGRGLQQFF. For the CDR3, the DNA is TGTGCCAGCAGCTCGGGGACCGGGAGAGGTTTGCAGCAGTTCTTC.

The chain links TRBV5-6 to TRBJ1-1, with D possibly being TRBD1 (5 bases). This CDR3 has 13 residues. The V gene lost 2 bases and the J gene lost 3 bases, with 8 bases spanning the gap. CDR1 is SGHDT and CDR2 is YYEEEE in the germline V gene. The CDR3 bases are TGTGCCAGCAGCTTTGGGACCTACACTGAAGCTTTCTTT. Translation gives CASSFGTYTEAFF.

The sample holds a few counts of this clone. This same CDR3 is encoded by further DNA sequences in the sample. The CDR3 is CATSRDRGSYGYTF. The CDR3 DNA reads as TGTGCCACCAGCAGAGATAGGGGGTCGTATGGCTACACCTTC. This rearrangement joins TRBV15 to TRBJ1-2; D might be TRBD1 (6 bases). The ends were cut back, 0 bases at V and 5 bases at J, with 10 bases in the middle. CDR1 is LNHNV, CDR2 YYDKDF, per germline (reference sequence). CDR3 size: 14 residues. Full variable domain (missing parts from reference TRBV15 and TRBJ1-2): DAMVIQNPRYQVTQFGKPVTLSCSQTLNHNVMYWYQQKSSQAPKLLFHYYDKDFNNEADTPDNFQSRRPNTSFCFLDIRSPGLGDTAMYLCATSRDRGSYGYTFGSGTRLTVV.

The V gene is TRBV5-1, the J gene TRBJ1-5; D call uncertain. Germline V gene lookup returns CDR1 SGHRS and CDR2 YFSETQ. The CDR3 runs 14 residues. V lost 0 bases to trimming and J lost 6 bases, with 10 bases between them. Here the CDR3 reads CASSLGVSGQPQHF. DNA of the CDR3: TGCGCCAGCAGCTTGGGTGTCTCGGGTCAGCCCCAGCATTTT.

This clone was detected once. The chain is built from TRBV5-1 and TRBJ1-3; 10 positions match TRBD1. Trimming at V came to 4 bases and at J to 3 bases, leaving 1 base not matched to a gene. The CDR3 runs 14 residues. CDR1 and CDR2 from the germline V gene are SGHRS and YFSETQ. CDR3 coding DNA: TGCGCCAGCAGCGGGACAGGGGTTGGAAACACCATATATTTT. Its translation: CASSGTGVGNTIYF.

This clone was found many times. This chain joins TRBV12-5 and TRBJ2-1; 10 nucleotides agree with TRBD2. After removal of 5 bases from V and 10 bases from J, the junction contained 5 bases not matched to a gene. In germline, CDR1 is LGHNT, CDR2 FRNRAP. This CDR3 comprises 13 residues. CDR3 sequence reads: CASGKREGPEQFF. The CDR3 DNA is TGTGCTAGTGGTAAGCGGGAGGGCCCCGAGCAGTTCTTC.

The J gene is TRBJ2-6, the V gene TRBV11-2, with 8 nucleotides matching TRBD1. CDR3 length: 19 amino acids. J was trimmed by 0 bases and V by 6 bases; bases with no gene match: 13. Germline V CDR1 and CDR2: SGHAT, FQNNGV. The CDR3 sequence: CASRHPRTGNNSGANVLTF. The CDR3, as DNA: TGTGCCAGCAGACATCCTCGGACAGGGAATAACTCTGGGGCCAACGTCCTGACTTTC.